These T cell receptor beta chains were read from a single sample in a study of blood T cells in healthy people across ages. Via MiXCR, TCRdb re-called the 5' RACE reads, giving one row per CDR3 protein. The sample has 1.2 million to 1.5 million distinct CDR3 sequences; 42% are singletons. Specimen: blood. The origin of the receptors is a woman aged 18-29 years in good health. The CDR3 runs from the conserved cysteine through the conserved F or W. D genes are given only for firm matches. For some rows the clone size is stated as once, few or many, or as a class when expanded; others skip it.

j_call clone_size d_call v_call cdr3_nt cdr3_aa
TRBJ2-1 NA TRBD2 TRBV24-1 TGTGCCACCCAGCGCGGGGGGGGTTACAATGAGCAGTTCTTC CATQRGGGYNEQFF
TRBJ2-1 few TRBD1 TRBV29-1 TGCAGCGTTGGGAAGGGGGCAACAAGTGAGCAGTTCTTC CSVGKGATSEQFF
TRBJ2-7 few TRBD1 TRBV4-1 TGCGCCAGCAGCCAAGATACAGGGGGCATGTACAGGCAGTACTTC CASSQDTGGMYRQYF
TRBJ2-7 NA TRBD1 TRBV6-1 TGTGCCAGCAGAAGGGACAGGGGGCGGAACGAGCAGTACTTC CASRRDRGRNEQYF
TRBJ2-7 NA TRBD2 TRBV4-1 TGCGCCAGCAGCCAAGAGGGGATTCTAGCGGAATCATACGAGCAGTACTTC CASSQEGILAESYEQYF
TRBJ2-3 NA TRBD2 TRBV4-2 TGTGCCAGCAGCCAAGACCCTAGCGGGGCCCCTAGCACAGATACGCAGTATTTT CASSQDPSGAPSTDTQYF
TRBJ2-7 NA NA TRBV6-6 TGTGCCAGCAGTGATAGTTTAGGCTACGAGCAGTACTTC CASSDSLGYEQYF
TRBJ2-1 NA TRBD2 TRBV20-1 TGCAGTGCTAGCCTAGCGGGAGGATCCTACGAGCAGTTCTTC CSASLAGGSYEQFF
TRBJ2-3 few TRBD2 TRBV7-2 TGTGCCAGCAGCACACCCTATAGCGGGGCTGACACAGATACGCAGTATTTT CASSTPYSGADTDTQYF
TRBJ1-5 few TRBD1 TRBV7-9 TGTGCCAGCAGCTATGGACAGGGCATCCTAGGGGGCAATCAGCCCCAGCATTTT CASSYGQGILGGNQPQHF
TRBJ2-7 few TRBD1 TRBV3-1 TGTGCCAGCAGCCGACACCTCCGGGACAGGGTCGACGAGCAGTACTTC CASSRHLRDRVDEQYF
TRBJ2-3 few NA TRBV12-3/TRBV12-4 TGTGCCAGCAGTTCCTCGGACGTCACAGATACGCAGTATTTT CASSSSDVTDTQYF
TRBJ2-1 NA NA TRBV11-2 TGTGCCAGCAGAGAGGCGGGACCCTACAATGAGCAGTTCTTC CASREAGPYNEQFF
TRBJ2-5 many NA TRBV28 TGTGCCAGCAGAGGACTCTCGTACCAAGAGACCCAGTACTTC CASRGLSYQETQYF
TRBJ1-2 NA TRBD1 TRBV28 TGTGCCAGCAGGGGACAGGGATACGACTATGGCTACACCTTC CASRGQGYDYGYTF
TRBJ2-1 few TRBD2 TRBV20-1 TGCAGTGCTAGGCCTAGCGGGGGGGCAGGATATGACTTTGAGCAGTTCTTC CSARPSGGAGYDFEQFF
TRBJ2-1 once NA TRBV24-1 TGTGCCACCAGTTTATACAATGAGCAGTTCTTC CATSLYNEQFF